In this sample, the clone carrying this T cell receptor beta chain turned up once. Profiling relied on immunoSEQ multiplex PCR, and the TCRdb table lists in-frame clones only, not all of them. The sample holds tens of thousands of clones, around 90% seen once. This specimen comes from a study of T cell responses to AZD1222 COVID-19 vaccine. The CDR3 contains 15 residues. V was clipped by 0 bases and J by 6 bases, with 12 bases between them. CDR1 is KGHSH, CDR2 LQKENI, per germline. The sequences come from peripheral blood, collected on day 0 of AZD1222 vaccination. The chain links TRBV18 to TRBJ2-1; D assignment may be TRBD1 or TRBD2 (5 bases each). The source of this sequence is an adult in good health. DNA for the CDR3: TGTGCCAGCTCACCACCTAGTCGGGGCGGCAATGAGCAGTTCTTC. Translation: CASSPPSRGGNEQFF.